This T cell receptor beta chain was captured in a study of T cell responses to AZD1222 COVID-19 vaccine. Trimming left V 5 bases short and J 10 bases short, with 20 bases between. The CDR3 sequence is 14 residues long. Germline values: CDR1 SGHAT, CDR2 FQNNGV. The repertoire was sequenced with immunoSEQ multiplex PCR; TCRdb's copy has only in-frame clones and lacks some. The sample holds 130,000 to 150,000 clones, 88% seen once. The sequence derives from an adult in good health. Sequencing was performed on peripheral blood, taken on day 0 of AZD1222 vaccination. The chain joins TRBV11-2 to TRBJ1-1, with D maybe TRBD1 (6 bases). CDR3 nucleotides: TGTGCCAGCAGCGGACACGGGGGGGCGAGGGTAGCTTTCTTT. Residues: CASSGHGGARVAFF.